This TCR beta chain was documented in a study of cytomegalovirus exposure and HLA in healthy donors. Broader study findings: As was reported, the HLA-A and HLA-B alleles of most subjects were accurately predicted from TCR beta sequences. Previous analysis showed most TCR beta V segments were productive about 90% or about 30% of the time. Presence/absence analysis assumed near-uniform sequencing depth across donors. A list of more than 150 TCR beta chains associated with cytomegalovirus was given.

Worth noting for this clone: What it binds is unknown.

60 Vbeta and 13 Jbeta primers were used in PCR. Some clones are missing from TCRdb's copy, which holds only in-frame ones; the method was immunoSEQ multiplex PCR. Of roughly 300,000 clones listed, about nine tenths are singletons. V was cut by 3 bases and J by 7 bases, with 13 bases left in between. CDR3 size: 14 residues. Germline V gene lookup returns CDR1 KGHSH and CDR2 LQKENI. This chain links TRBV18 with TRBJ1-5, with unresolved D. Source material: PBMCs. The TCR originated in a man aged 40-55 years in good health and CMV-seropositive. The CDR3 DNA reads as TGTGCCAGCTCACCGGAGGGCCTAGGGCAGCCCCAGCATTTT. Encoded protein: CASSPEGLGQPQHF.